This entry describes one T cell receptor beta chain. TCRdb's copy holds only in-frame clones and misses some; the assay was immunoSEQ multiplex PCR. The table includes 150,000 or so clones, roughly 94% detected once. The sample originates from a study of T cell responses to AZD1222 COVID-19 vaccine. The clonotype comes from an adult who received the AZD1222 COVID-19 vaccine. This specimen was peripheral blood, taken 28 days after the second AZD1222 dose.

The CDR3 region is CASSTSGQGITEAFF. The DNA for the CDR3 is TGTGCCAGCAGCACCTCGGGACAGGGAATCACTGAAGCTTTCTTT. The chain is built from TRBV7-6 and TRBJ1-1; TRBD1 agrees at 9 bases. This CDR3 spans 15 amino acids. V shed 5 bases, J shed 4 bases, and the junction held 8 bases outside the gene matches. Germline-derived CDR1 and CDR2 are SGHVS and FNYEAQ. Drawing the rest from reference TRBV7-6 and TRBJ1-1, the complete variable domain is GAGVSQSPRYKVTKRGQDVALRCDPISGHVSLYWYRQALGQGPEFLTYFNYEAQQDKSGLPNDRFSAERPEGSISTLTIQRTEQRDSAMYRCASSTSGQGITEAFFGQGTRLTVV.